Listed below are T cell receptor beta chains from one sample, sequenced in a study of T cell repertoires in cytomegalovirus infection. For these receptors, no antigen is known. Each CDR3 protein is one row after TCRdb ran MiXCR on the reads. The data contain about 340,000 distinct CDR3 sequences, 25% to 30% of them singletons. Sequenced here: cultured PBMCs, sampled from culture after CMV antigen stimulation. The receptor set was obtained from a human donor in good health (CMV status not recorded). Some clones in this sample may be carry-over from other donors' samples. Each CDR3 is given with its conserved first and last residue. Each record gives: clone size, V gene, D gene, J gene, CDR3 protein, CDR3 DNA. The D gene is left open where the match is weak. Size is stated for part of the rows, as once, few or many counts, or as a class when the clone is expanded.

.	TRBV28	.	TRBJ1-4	CASSPRLSNEKLFF	TGTGCCAGCAGTCCTCGACTTTCCAATGAAAAACTGTTTTTT
many	TRBV28	.	TRBJ1-1	CGGRRKAFF	TGTGGGGGGAGGCGGAAAGCTTTCTTT
.	TRBV12-5	.	TRBJ2-2	CASGLSYGTPQSTGELFF	TGTGCTAGTGGTTTGTCCTACGGGACACCCCAGAGCACCGGGGAGCTGTTTTTT
few	TRBV20-1	.	TRBJ1-6	CSAPNEGSTNSPLHF	TGCAGTGCTCCCAATGAAGGCAGCACAAATTCACCCCTCCACTTT
many	TRBV9	TRBD2	TRBJ2-1	CASNGGDPNNEQFF	TGTGCCAGCAATGGGGGGGATCCTAACAATGAGCAGTTCTTC
.	TRBV20-1	.	TRBJ1-3	CSARTALRSGNTIYF	TGCAGTGCTAGGACAGCACTCCGCTCTGGAAACACCATATATTTC
many	TRBV7-2	TRBD2	TRBJ2-3	CASSLYLAGGADTQYF	TGTGCCAGCAGCCTTTACTTAGCGGGAGGTGCGGATACGCAGTATTTT
many	TRBV7-6	TRBD2	TRBJ2-3	CASSPPYRSGGSTDTQYF	TGTGCCAGCAGCCCCCCGTACCGGAGCGGGGGAAGCACAGATACGCAGTATTTT
many	TRBV7-6	.	TRBJ2-1	CASSLTRGSSYNEQFF	TGTGCCAGCAGCTTGACGAGGGGTAGCTCCTACAATGAGCAGTTCTTC
.	TRBV20-1	.	TRBJ1-4	CSASRPLGHNEKLFF	TGCAGTGCTAGTCGTCCACTCGGGCACAATGAAAAACTGTTTTTT
.	TRBV5-4	.	TRBJ1-1	CASSPSWGTEAFF	TGTGCCAGCAGCCCGAGTTGGGGCACTGAAGCTTTCTTT
many	TRBV16	.	TRBJ1-5	CASSQGARNQPQHF	TGTGCCAGCAGCCAGGGGGCGCGCAATCAGCCCCAGCATTTT
once	TRBV4-2	TRBD1	TRBJ2-2	CASSQTLRGQGTGELFF	TGTGCCAGCAGCCAAACCCTCCGAGGACAGGGGACCGGGGAGCTGTTTTTT
few	TRBV10-2	.	TRBJ1-2	CASSVGGFNYGYTF	TGCGCCAGCAGTGTAGGAGGGTTTAACTATGGCTACACCTTC
.	TRBV10-3	TRBD2	TRBJ2-5	CAISGTSGSLETQYF	TGTGCCATCAGTGGGACTAGCGGGAGTTTAGAGACCCAGTACTTC
.	TRBV4-1	TRBD2	TRBJ2-1	CASSQGSGMYNEQFF	TGCGCCAGCAGCCAAGGGAGCGGGATGTACAATGAGCAGTTCTTC
few	TRBV12-3/TRBV12-4	.	TRBJ1-2	CASSPGRNYGYTF	TGTGCCAGCAGCCCGGGCCGTAACTATGGCTACACCTTC
.	TRBV10-2	.	TRBJ2-7	CASSLKRSYEQYF	TGCGCCAGCAGCCTCAAGCGGTCCTACGAGCAGTACTTC
many	TRBV2	.	TRBJ1-1	CASSAESWRDEAFF	TGTGCCAGCAGTGCGGAAAGCTGGCGGGATGAAGCTTTCTTT
many	TRBV7-9	.	TRBJ2-2	CASSQRANTGELFF	TGTGCCAGCAGCCAGCGGGCCAACACCGGGGAGCTGTTTTTT
few	TRBV7-2	.	TRBJ2-1	CASSVTGIEQFF	TGTGCCAGCAGCGTGACAGGAATTGAGCAGTTCTTC
.	TRBV11-2	.	TRBJ2-7	CASSLVQRRGVYEQYF	TGTGCCAGCAGCTTAGTGCAAAGAAGGGGCGTCTACGAGCAGTACTTC
.	TRBV7-3	TRBD1	TRBJ2-5	CASSPTGVGYQETQYF	TGTGCCAGCAGCCCAACAGGGGTCGGGTACCAAGAGACCCAGTACTTC
few	TRBV9	TRBD1	TRBJ1-5	CASSPGGGTAQWPQHF	TGTGCCAGCAGCCCCGGGGGTGGGACAGCTCAGTGGCCCCAGCATTTT
.	TRBV11-2	.	TRBJ1-2	CASSRVIGTYGYTF	TGTGCCAGCAGCCGGGTCATAGGGACCTATGGCTACACCTTC
once	TRBV5-1	.	TRBJ2-4	CASSLAGTNKNIQYF	TGCGCCAGCAGCCTCGCCGGGACAAATAAAAACATTCAGTACTTC
few	TRBV7-8	TRBD1	TRBJ1-1	CASSLTTGDTEAFF	TGTGCCAGCAGCTTAACAACAGGGGACACTGAAGCTTTCTTT
.	TRBV29-1	.	TRBJ2-1	CSASRGTYNEQFF	TGCAGCGCCTCCCGGGGGACCTACAATGAGCAGTTCTTC
few	TRBV7-3	.	TRBJ2-5	CASSLIRGQRETQYF	TGTGCCAGCAGCTTAATCCGAGGGCAACGAGAGACCCAGTACTTC
few	TRBV28	TRBD1	TRBJ1-5	CASRTPTGFNQPQHF	TGTGCCAGCCGAACCCCGACAGGGTTCAATCAGCCCCAGCATTTT
few	TRBV7-8	.	TRBJ1-2	CASSSTGYDGYTF	TGTGCCAGCAGCTCTACAGGGTACGATGGCTACACCTTC
.	TRBV7-9	.	TRBJ1-6	CASSLDLRAPLHF	TGTGCCAGCAGCTTAGACCTACGAGCACCCCTCCACTTT
few	TRBV5-1	.	TRBJ1-1	CASSLVRAPTTEAFF	TGCGCCAGCAGCTTGGTTAGGGCACCAACAACTGAAGCTTTCTTT
few	TRBV7-8	.	TRBJ2-7	CASSLAQAGWDYEQYF	TGTGCCAGCAGCTTAGCGCAGGCAGGGTGGGACTACGAGCAGTACTTC
many	TRBV28	TRBD1	TRBJ2-1	CASSLNPQGAGSEQFF	TGTGCCAGCAGTTTAAACCCACAGGGGGCCGGCAGTGAGCAGTTCTTC
.	TRBV6-1	.	TRBJ2-3	CASSEEFTDTQYF	TGTGCCAGCAGTGAAGAGTTCACAGATACGCAGTATTTT
few	TRBV12-3/TRBV12-4	TRBD1	TRBJ1-2	CASSPRTGFVEGYTF	TGTGCCAGCAGTCCAAGGACAGGGTTTGTAGAGGGCTACACCTTC
.	TRBV2	TRBD1	TRBJ2-1	CATEGQAIRVQFF	TGTGCCACAGAGGGACAGGCTATTAGGGTACAGTTCTTC
.	TRBV7-9	TRBD2	TRBJ2-1	CASSLGMASGRADEQFF	TGTGCCAGCAGCTTAGGGATGGCTAGCGGGAGGGCCGACGAGCAGTTCTTC
.	TRBV28	TRBD2	TRBJ2-1	CASRPTSGIFHYNEQFF	TGTGCCAGCAGACCTACTAGCGGCATTTTCCACTACAATGAGCAGTTCTTC
few	TRBV12-3/TRBV12-4	TRBD2	TRBJ2-3	CASSLSGGTDTQYF	TGTGCCAGCAGCCTGAGCGGGGGCACAGATACGCAGTATTTT
.	TRBV7-6	TRBD1	TRBJ2-3	CASSFGTAGTDTQYF	TGTGCCAGCAGCTTCGGGACAGCTGGCACAGATACGCAGTATTTT
few	TRBV2	.	TRBJ1-1	CASSPQDTYTSTEAFF	TGTGCCAGCAGTCCACAGGACACCTACACGTCCACTGAAGCTTTCTTT
.	TRBV24-1	.	TRBJ1-2	CATSAGARTNYGYTF	TGTGCCACCAGTGCCGGGGCGCGAACTAACTATGGCTACACCTTC
.	TRBV9	.	TRBJ1-1	CASSLSPGAEAFF	TGTGCCAGCAGCTTGAGCCCAGGGGCTGAAGCTTTCTTT
.	TRBV7-8	.	TRBJ1-2	CASSWGGADYGYTF	TGTGCCAGCAGCTGGGGAGGGGCGGACTATGGCTACACCTTC
.	TRBV6-1	.	TRBJ1-5	CASSEAQVKFQPQHF	TGTGCCAGCAGTGAAGCGCAGGTTAAGTTTCAGCCCCAGCATTTT
.	TRBV7-2	.	TRBJ1-1	CASSFGGVRANTEAFF	TGTGCCAGCAGCTTCGGCGGGGTCAGGGCGAACACTGAAGCTTTCTTT
few	TRBV12-3/TRBV12-4	.	TRBJ1-4	CASSNPPGRLGEKLFF	TGTGCCAGCAGCAACCCCCCGGGGCGTCTAGGAGAAAAACTGTTTTTT
.	TRBV7-8	.	TRBJ2-7	CASSLGPWTRAYEQYF	TGTGCCAGCAGCTTAGGTCCCTGGACAAGGGCCTACGAGCAGTACTTC
.	TRBV28	.	TRBJ2-1	CASSSVGLSGEQFF	TGTGCCAGCAGTTCTGTCGGACTAAGCGGTGAGCAGTTCTTC
.	TRBV11-2	.	TRBJ2-7	CASSLDPRGKRSYEQYF	TGTGCCAGCAGCTTAGACCCAAGGGGGAAAAGGTCCTACGAGCAGTACTTC
few	TRBV27	TRBD1	TRBJ1-1	CASSLTGGINTEAFF	TGTGCCAGCAGTTTGACAGGGGGCATCAACACTGAAGCTTTCTTT
.	TRBV19	.	TRBJ1-1	CATRRGQMNTEAFF	TGTGCCACCCGACGGGGCCAGATGAACACTGAAGCTTTCTTT
few	TRBV7-2	.	TRBJ1-2	CASSRVRDLNYGYTF	TGTGCCAGCAGCCGAGTCAGGGATCTTAACTATGGCTACACCTTC
.	TRBV7-2	.	TRBJ2-1	CASALGGSSYNEQFF	TGTGCCAGCGCCCTAGGGGGGAGCTCCTACAATGAGCAGTTCTTC
.	TRBV30	.	TRBJ2-5	CACGLLGAQYF	TGTGCCTGCGGACTCCTCGGGGCCCAGTACTTC
.	TRBV12-3/TRBV12-4	TRBD1	TRBJ1-1	CASSFGTDTEAFF	TGTGCCAGCAGTTTCGGGACAGACACTGAAGCTTTCTTT